The 30 T cell receptor beta chains below all came from one sample that was sequenced in a study of lymphopenia after photon versus proton radiotherapy. Method: immunoSEQ multiplex PCR; TCRdb's copy keeps in-frame clones and lacks some. The sample lists 25,000 to 30,000 clones, roughly four fifths occurring once. The input for sequencing was peripheral blood, taken from a patient treated with photon-based radiotherapy. The receptors originated from a woman aged 50 to 60 with pancreatic cancer.

CDR3 sequence: CSVVRMRANNEQFF. The CDR3 DNA sequence: TGCAGCGTTGTTAGAATGCGGGCCAACAATGAGCAGTTCTTC. The rearrangement uses TRBV29-1 and TRBJ2-1, with a possible D match to TRBD2 (5 bases). The V end was cut by 4 bases, the J end by 5 bases, with 15 bases between. In germline, CDR1 is SQVTM, CDR2 ANQGSEA. This CDR3 is built from 14 residues.

The J gene is TRBJ2-1, the V gene TRBV7-9; perhaps TRBD1 as D (6 bases). V was clipped by 1 base and J by 8 bases, with 12 bases between them. The CDR3 contains 14 residues. Germline V gene sequence: CDR1 SEHNR, CDR2 FQNEAQ (reference sequence). This CDR3 reads CASSLGSGGDEQFF. CDR3 sequence (DNA): TGTGCCAGCAGCTTAGGTTCTGGGGGCGATGAGCAGTTCTTC.

This clone was picked up a small number of times. The chain combines TRBV29-1 with TRBJ2-1; 16 bases fit TRBD2. The V segment lost 6 bases and the J segment 2 bases; nucleotides outside the gene matches: 7. CDR3 size: 17 residues. The germline V gene has CDR1 SQVTM and CDR2 ANQGSEA. CDR3: CSVLGTSGRGTYNEQFF. DNA of the CDR3: TGCAGCGTGTTGGGGACTAGCGGGAGGGGGACCTACAATGAGCAGTTCTTC.

This clone was recorded a few times. This chain uses TRBV5-8 with TRBJ1-1, with 7 bases aligning to TRBD1. The junction had 12 bases not matched to a gene; V was cut back by 5 bases and J by 2 bases. There are 16 residues in the CDR3. Germline-derived CDR1 and CDR2 are SGHTS and YDEGEE. In DNA form, the CDR3 reads TGTGCCAGCAGTTACCCCCCCGCAGGGGGTAACACTGAAGCTTTCTTT. Protein sequence: CASSYPPAGGNTEAFF.

This chain connects TRBV30 to TRBJ1-6; TRBD1 might be the D (6 bases). The germline V and J ends were trimmed by 0 bases and 11 bases, with 11 bases remaining between them. This CDR3 is 13 amino acids long. Germline CDR1 is GTSNPN and CDR2 is SVGIG (reference sequence). Here the CDR3 DNA reads TGTGCCTGGAGTGTACAGGGAGCCACACCCCTCCACTTT. It translates to CAWSVQGATPLHF.

This rearrangement joins TRBV27 to TRBJ1-4, with D possibly matching TRBD1 (5 bases). Germline lookup yields CDR1 MNHEY and CDR2 SMNVEV (reference sequence). The length of the CDR3 is 15 residues. V was trimmed by 7 bases and J by 8 bases, leaving 20 bases between them. The CDR3: CASTLFWGSNEKLFF. Here the CDR3 DNA reads TGTGCCAGCACCCTATTCTGGGGCAGTAACGAAAAACTGTTTTTT.

This clone is classed as medium-sized. The chain has TRBV30 and TRBJ1-4, with TRBD1 matching over 9 bases. Germline values: CDR1 GTSNPN, CDR2 SVGIG (reference sequence). The junction had 19 bases not matched to a gene; V was cut back by 3 bases and J by 8 bases. The CDR3 runs to 18 residues. The CDR3 nucleotides read TGTGCCTGGAGACACGGGACAGGGAGGGCCGCGAGGGGAGAAAAACTGTTTTTT. Its translation is CAWRHGTGRAARGEKLFF.

This clone turned up a few times. J is TRBJ2-3 and V is TRBV6-1, with a weak D call TRBD2 (6 bases). The ends were cut back, 1 base at V and 0 bases at J, with 20 bases in the middle. CDR3 size: 19 residues. Germline CDR1 and CDR2: MNHNS and SASEGT. As DNA, the CDR3 is TGTGCCAGCAGTGAAGAGTTCGGGGGTACAGGAGCTAGCACAGATACGCAGTATTTT. Translation: CASSEEFGGTGASTDTQYF.

This clone occurred a few times. The chain is built from TRBV30 and TRBJ2-7; D not certain. Trimming removed 5 bases at V and 3 bases at J, with 8 bases between. The CDR3 totals 11 residues. Germline V gives CDR1 GTSNPN, CDR2 SVGIG (reference sequence). The CDR3 loop reads CAWGRNYEQYF. CDR3 in DNA: TGTGCCTGGGGACGGAACTACGAGCAGTACTTC.

Concerning this clone itself: This CDR3 is also generated by other DNA sequences in the sample. The chain is built from TRBV6-1 and TRBJ2-7; D uncertain. From germline, CDR1 is MNHNS and CDR2 SASEGT. V dropped 1 base and J dropped 7 bases, with 11 bases sitting between them. The CDR3 runs 13 residues. The CDR3 spells CASSEVAGLEQYF. CDR3 nucleotides: TGTGCCAGCAGTGAAGTGGCAGGCCTGGAGCAGTACTTC.

The chain couples TRBV6-5 to TRBJ2-7; 9 positions match TRBD2. This CDR3 is built from 12 residues. Looked up from germline, CDR1 is MNHEY and CDR2 is SVGAGI. After removal of 11 bases from V and 4 bases from J, the junction contained 6 bases not matched to a gene. In DNA form, the CDR3 reads TGTGCCGCCGCTAGCGGGACGTACGAGCAGTACTTC. This translates into CAAASGTYEQYF.

This chain connects TRBV9 to TRBJ2-1; D ambiguous. The germline CDR1 and CDR2 sequences are SGDLS and YYNGEE. This CDR3 comprises 14 residues. The V end lost 0 bases, the J end lost 13 bases, and 17 bases lay between the germline ends. CDR3 region: CASSVGGSSGPQFF. In nucleotides, the CDR3 is TGTGCCAGCAGCGTAGGAGGAAGTTCTGGACCACAGTTCTTC.

CDR3 sequence reads: CASSLIPSSTDTQYF. The CDR3 DNA follows: TGTGCCAGCAGTTTAATCCCCTCTAGCACAGATACGCAGTATTTT. V and J are TRBV28 and TRBJ2-3, with D unclear. Germline values: CDR1 MDHEN, CDR2 SYDVKM. V lost 2 bases and J lost 0, with 9 bases in between. This CDR3 comprises 15 residues.

This chain connects TRBV5-6 to TRBJ2-1; 9 nucleotides match TRBD2. The V gene end was trimmed by 5 bases and the J gene end by 0 bases; junction bases not matched to a gene: 3. Per germline, CDR1 SGHDT and CDR2 YYEEEE. The CDR3 is 15 amino acids. The CDR3 DNA reads as TGTGCCAGCAGGGGTAGCGGGAGCTCCTACAATGAGCAGTTCTTC. It encodes CASRGSGSSYNEQFF.

The chain joins TRBV28 to TRBJ1-5; D uncertain. This CDR3 comprises 12 residues. CDR1 MDHEN and CDR2 SYDVKM come from the germline V gene. The V and J ends lost 6 bases and 4 bases respectively, with 7 bases between them. The CDR3 DNA follows: TGTGCCAGCAGAGACACGAATCAGCCCCAGCATTTT. This encodes CASRDTNQPQHF.

This chain connects TRBV7-2 to TRBJ1-2; perhaps TRBD1 as D (6 bases). Trimming took 0 bases from V and 0 from J, leaving 8 bases between them. CDR3 length equals 15 residues. In germline, CDR1 is SGHTA, CDR2 FQGNSA. The CDR3 loop reads CASSLARGANYGYTF. The DNA of the CDR3 is TGTGCCAGCAGCTTAGCGAGGGGGGCTAACTATGGCTACACCTTC.

This rearrangement joins TRBV11-3 to TRBJ2-5; 8 nucleotides align to TRBD2. The CDR3 contains 16 residues. Germline V gene sequence: CDR1 SGHNT, CDR2 YENEEA. The V and J ends lost 3 bases and 5 bases, in that order; junction bases with no gene match: 11. CDR3 coding DNA: TGTGCCAGCAGCTTGGACCGGGACCCGGGAGGGGAGACCCAGTACTTC. Protein product: CASSLDRDPGGETQYF.

This clone has only a few counts. The chain employs TRBV7-6 and TRBJ1-1, with D possibly matching TRBD1 (5 bases). V gave up 5 bases and J gave up 4 bases, with 29 bases separating them. This CDR3 has 19 residues. Germline values: CDR1 SGHVS, CDR2 FNYEAQ. The CDR3 region is CASSQNSGPEAVISTEAFF. In nucleotides, the CDR3 is TGTGCCAGCAGCCAAAACTCGGGACCCGAAGCCGTGATTAGCACTGAAGCTTTCTTT. Together with reference TRBV7-6 and TRBJ1-1, the CDR3 gives the full variable domain: GAGVSQSPRYKVTKRGQDVALRCDPISGHVSLYWYRQALGQGPEFLTYFNYEAQQDKSGLPNDRFSAERPEGSISTLTIQRTEQRDSAMYRCASSQNSGPEAVISTEAFFGQGTRLTVV.

Only a few counts were recorded for this clone. The chain couples TRBV19 to TRBJ1-2; 8 bases map to TRBD1. Germline-derived CDR1 and CDR2 are LNHDA and SQIVND (reference sequence). The CDR3 runs to 13 residues. Germline trimming cut 9 bases from V and 7 bases from J; bases unmatched to any gene: 10. The CDR3 loop is CASRTGTVRGYTF. The CDR3 nucleotides are TGTGCCAGCCGGACAGGGACAGTTCGTGGCTACACCTTC.

The J gene is TRBJ1-1, the V gene TRBV21-1. TRBV21-1 is a pseudogene locus. The CDR3 is 15 residues long. CDR3 coding DNA: TGTGCCAGCGGAGACTGGGTGAGAACGAACACTGAAGCTTTCTTT. This encodes CASGDWVRTNTEAFF.

Worth noting for this clone: The germline gene is not matched at one end of the junction; a read error may be the cause. The chain uses TRBV18 and TRBJ1-2, with 8 bases aligning to TRBD1. The CDR3 contains 16 residues. The V gene's germline CDR1 is KGHSH and CDR2 LQKENI. This CDR3 reads CASSPPLPPGQAINLF. CDR3 DNA: TGTGCCAGCTCACCACCTTTGCCTCCGGGACAGGCAATTAATCTCTTC.

The rearrangement links TRBV30 to TRBJ2-1, with 10 bases fitting TRBD1. The V gene end was trimmed by 4 bases and the J gene end by 8 bases; junction bases not matched to a gene: 8. This CDR3 comprises 14 residues. Germline V lookup: CDR1 GTSNPN, CDR2 SVGIG (reference sequence). The CDR3 protein is CAWIDRGLTHEQFF. The CDR3, as DNA: TGTGCCTGGATAGACAGGGGGCTTACCCATGAGCAGTTCTTC.

This rearrangement joins TRBV15 to TRBJ2-1; TRBD2 matches 10 bases. The CDR3 sequence is 15 residues long. Germline lookup yields CDR1 LNHNV and CDR2 YYDKDF (reference sequence). The junction had 2 bases not matched to a gene; V was cut back by 0 bases and J by 6 bases. CDR3 in amino acids: CATSRELAGINEQFF. CDR3 nucleotides: TGTGCCACCAGCAGAGAACTAGCGGGGATCAATGAGCAGTTCTTC.

The rearrangement links TRBV9 to TRBJ2-7; D unresolved. Germline V lookup: CDR1 SGDLS, CDR2 YYNGEE. Trimming pared 4 bases from V and 5 bases from J, leaving 16 bases between. This CDR3 is built from 14 residues. CDR3 DNA: TGTGCCAGCAGCTCCTCACACGGTCCGGACGAGCAGTACTTC. This gives the protein CASSSSHGPDEQYF. Using reference TRBV9 and TRBJ2-7 for the parts outside the CDR3, the full variable domain is DSGVTQTPKHLITATGQRVTLRCSPRSGDLSVYWYQQSLDQGLQFLIQYYNGEERAKGNILERFSAQQFPDLHSELNLSSLELGDSALYFCASSSSHGPDEQYFGPGTRLTVT.

J is TRBJ2-3 and V is TRBV15; 16 positions match TRBD2. V lost 5 bases and J lost 1; bases outside the gene matches: 6. CDR1 is LNHNV and CDR2 is YYDKDF in the germline V gene (reference sequence). CDR3 size: 18 residues. This CDR3 is CATSSGTSGRDGTDTQYF. In nucleotides, the CDR3 is TGTGCCACCAGCTCCGGGACTAGCGGGAGGGACGGCACAGATACGCAGTATTTT.

The V gene is TRBV28, the J gene TRBJ2-1; D perhaps matches TRBD2 (5 bases). Germline loops: CDR1 MDHEN, CDR2 SYDVKM. Trimming stripped 6 bases from V and 9 bases from J, with 21 bases between. This CDR3 is built from 15 residues. The CDR3 nucleotides read TGTGCCAGCAGCCCGAGCGGTTCCTTAAAGGGTGAGCAGTTCTTC. Protein: CASSPSGSLKGEQFF.

The chain has TRBV29-1 and TRBJ1-5; 8 nucleotides line up with TRBD1. CDR1 SQVTM and CDR2 ANQGSEA come from the germline V gene. V shed 5 bases, J shed 2 bases, and the junction held 5 bases outside the gene matches. The CDR3 length is 14 residues. CDR3 DNA: TGCAGCGTTAATGACAGGGGAGGCAATCAGCCCCAGCATTTT. It encodes CSVNDRGGNQPQHF.

This sequence joins TRBV7-9 and TRBJ2-3; D not certain. Germline values: CDR1 SEHNR, CDR2 FQNEAQ (reference sequence). CDR3 length equals 14 residues. V gave up 7 bases and J gave up 1 base, with 12 bases separating them. The CDR3 loop reads CASNPVGGTDTQYF. In DNA form, the CDR3 reads TGTGCCAGCAACCCGGTGGGCGGCACAGATACGCAGTATTTT.

This clone was counted a few times. J is TRBJ2-1 and V is TRBV29-1; D is perhaps TRBD1 (5 bases). Germline V gene data show CDR1 as SQVTM and CDR2 as ANQGSEA. Trimming pared 0 bases from V and 3 bases from J, leaving 15 bases between. This CDR3 region has 16 residues. CDR3 sequence (DNA): TGCAGCGTTGAAGACCCAAGGCAGGGCCTCTACAATGAGCAGTTCTTC. It translates to CSVEDPRQGLYNEQFF.

J is TRBJ1-5 and V is TRBV10-3, with D maybe TRBD1 (5 bases). This CDR3 region has 16 residues. Germline values: CDR1 ENHRY, CDR2 SYGVKD. V lost 2 bases, J lost 0 bases, and 11 bases lay in between. CDR3 in DNA: TGTGCCATCAGTGAGGCAGCCGGGGGTAGCAATCAGCCCCAGCATTTT. Translated: CAISEAAGGSNQPQHF.